A single sample is the source of the 12 T cell receptor beta chains below, sequenced in a study of cytomegalovirus exposure and HLA in healthy donors. Amplification used 60 Vbeta primers and 13 Jbeta primers. TCRdb's copy holds only in-frame clones and misses some; the assay was immunoSEQ multiplex PCR. The table records more than 140,000 clones, 82% of them present only once. What was sequenced was PBMCs. These receptors originate from a man aged 18 to 30 in good health and CMV-seropositive.

The V call is TRBV29-1, the J call TRBJ2-3; D unclear. From germline, CDR1 is SQVTM and CDR2 ANQGSEA. There are 13 residues in the CDR3. The V end lost 4 bases, the J end lost 2 bases, and 10 bases lay between the germline ends. CDR3 residues: CSVVGRITDTQYF. The CDR3 bases are TGCAGCGTTGTGGGCAGAATCACAGATACGCAGTATTTT.

The gene calls are TRBV4-1 and TRBJ2-7; tentatively, D is TRBD2 (6 bases). The CDR3 is made up of 12 amino acids. Trimming pared 3 bases from V and 5 bases from J, leaving 8 bases between. Germline values: CDR1 MGHRA, CDR2 YSYEKL. The chain's CDR3 is CASSQGGDEQYF. CDR3 DNA sequence: TGCGCCAGCAGCCAGGGAGGCGACGAGCAGTACTTC.

The V and J genes are TRBV7-8 and TRBJ2-3; 9 nucleotides agree with TRBD1. Germline-derived CDR1 and CDR2 are SGHVS and FQNEAQ. V was clipped by 2 bases and J by 6 bases; unmatched bases: 6. The CDR3 has 15 residues. The CDR3: CASSLLQGASDTQYF. CDR3 coding DNA: TGTGCCAGCAGCTTACTACAGGGGGCATCGGATACGCAGTATTTT.

The V and J genes are TRBV13 and TRBJ1-5; D possibly corresponds to TRBD1 (6 bases). Germline CDR1 reads PRHDT; CDR2 reads FYEKMQ (reference sequence). The CDR3 contains 16 residues. The germline V and J ends were trimmed by 2 bases and 0 bases, with 11 bases remaining between them. This CDR3 is CASSLRQGNSNQPQHF. The CDR3 DNA follows: TGTGCCAGCAGCTTACGCCAGGGGAATAGCAATCAGCCCCAGCATTTT.

The chain recombines TRBV14 with TRBJ1-1; a weak D match, TRBD1 (5 bases). There are 13 residues in the CDR3. Germline CDR1 reads SGHDN; CDR2 reads FVKESK. Trimming took 3 bases from V and 8 from J, leaving 13 bases between them. The CDR3 DNA follows: TGTGCCAGCAGCCAGTTCCTAGGGGTCGAAGCTTTCTTT. Translation gives CASSQFLGVEAFF.

The V call is TRBV7-6, the J call TRBJ2-7; no clear D. The CDR3 length is 14 residues. The V end was cut by 1 base, the J end by 10 bases, with 17 bases between. Germline lookup yields CDR1 SGHVS and CDR2 FNYEAQ. The CDR3 DNA reads TGTGCCAGCAGCTTAGAGGTGGCCCAGGCAGATCAGTACTTC. This sequence encodes CASSLEVAQADQYF.

This chain joins TRBV15 and TRBJ2-7, with a tentative D call TRBD1 (6 bases). Trimming removed 5 bases at V and 3 bases at J, with 20 bases between. The CDR3 is 16 residues long. From germline, CDR1 is LNHNV and CDR2 YYDKDF (reference sequence). CDR3 bases: TGTGCCACCAGCCCCCCATGGGGGCAGACGATCTACGAGCAGTACTTC. Protein sequence: CATSPPWGQTIYEQYF.

J is TRBJ2-1 and V is TRBV27; a possible D gene is TRBD2 (5 bases). CDR1 is MNHEY, CDR2 SMNVEV, per germline (reference sequence). The CDR3 extends over 15 amino acids. V lost 7 bases to trimming and J lost 4 bases, with 17 bases between them. The CDR3 loop is CASTPAGELYNEQFF. In DNA, the CDR3 is TGTGCCAGCACTCCCGCCGGGGAGTTGTACAATGAGCAGTTCTTC.

The CDR3 coding sequence is TGTGCCAGCAGCTTAGTACAGGTGAACACTGAAGCTTTCTTT. This gives the protein CASSLVQVNTEAFF. V gene TRBV7-9 combines with J gene TRBJ1-1, with D possibly being TRBD1 (5 bases). The CDR3 sequence is 14 residues long. V was pared by 1 base and J by 0 bases, with 6 bases between. CDR1 and CDR2 from the germline V gene are SEHNR and FQNEAQ (reference sequence).

V and J are TRBV4-1 and TRBJ1-1, with TRBD1 matching 8 bases. This CDR3 is 15 amino acids long. Trimming removed 4 bases from V and 2 bases from J; junction bases left unmatched: 6. Germline CDR1 is MGHRA and CDR2 is YSYEKL. CDR3 coding DNA: TGCGCCAGCAGCCCGTGGACAGGGCGAAACACTGAAGCTTTCTTT. This gives the protein CASSPWTGRNTEAFF.

CDR3 protein: CASSEREGVFEAFF. CDR3 bases: TGTGCCAGCAGTGAACGTGAGGGTGTGTTTGAAGCTTTCTTT. The chain has TRBV6-1 and TRBJ1-1; unclear D gene. CDR3 length equals 14 residues. Trimming left V 2 bases short and J 7 bases short, with 14 bases between. Germline V gene data show CDR1 as MNHNS and CDR2 as SASEGT.

This chain uses TRBV27 with TRBJ2-7; 12 bases are shared with TRBD2. The CDR3 sequence is 15 residues long. Germline assignment: CDR1 MNHEY and CDR2 SMNVEV (reference sequence). Trimming removed 6 bases from V and 3 bases from J; junction bases left unmatched: 6. The CDR3 DNA is TGTGCCAGCAGCCGACTAGCGGGAGCCCTCTACGAGCAGTACTTC. Translated: CASSRLAGALYEQYF.